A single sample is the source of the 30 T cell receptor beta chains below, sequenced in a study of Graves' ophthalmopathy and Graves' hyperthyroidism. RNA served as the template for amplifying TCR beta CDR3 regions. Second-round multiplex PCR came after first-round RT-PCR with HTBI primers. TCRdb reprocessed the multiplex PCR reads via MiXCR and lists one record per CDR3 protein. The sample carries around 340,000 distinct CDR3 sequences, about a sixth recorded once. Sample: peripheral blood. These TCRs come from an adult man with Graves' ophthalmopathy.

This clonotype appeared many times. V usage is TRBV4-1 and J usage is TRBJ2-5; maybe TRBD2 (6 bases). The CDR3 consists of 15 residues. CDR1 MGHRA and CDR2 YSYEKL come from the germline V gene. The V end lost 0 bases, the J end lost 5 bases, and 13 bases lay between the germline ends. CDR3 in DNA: TGCGCCAGCAGCCAAGATCCTGGAGGGGATGAGACCCAGTACTTC. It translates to CASSQDPGGDETQYF.

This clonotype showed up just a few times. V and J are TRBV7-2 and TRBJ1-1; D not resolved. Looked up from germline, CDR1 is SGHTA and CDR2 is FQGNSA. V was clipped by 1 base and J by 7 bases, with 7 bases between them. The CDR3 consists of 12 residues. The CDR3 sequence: CASSLEVGEAFF. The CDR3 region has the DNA TGTGCCAGCAGCTTAGAGGTGGGTGAAGCTTTCTTT.

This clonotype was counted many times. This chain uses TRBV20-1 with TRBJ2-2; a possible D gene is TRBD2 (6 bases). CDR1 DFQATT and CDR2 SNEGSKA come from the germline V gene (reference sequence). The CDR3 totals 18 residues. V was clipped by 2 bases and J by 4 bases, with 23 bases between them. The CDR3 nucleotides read TGCAGTGCTAGAACTCACCTGGGGGGACCTGGGGGCACCGGGGAGCTGTTTTTT. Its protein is CSARTHLGGPGGTGELFF.

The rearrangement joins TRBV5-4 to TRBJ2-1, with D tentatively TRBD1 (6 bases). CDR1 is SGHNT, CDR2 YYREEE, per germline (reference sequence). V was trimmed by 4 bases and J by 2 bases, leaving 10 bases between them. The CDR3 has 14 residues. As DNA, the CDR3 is TGTGCCAGCAGCCGAGGGGGTACCTACAATGAGCAGTTCTTC. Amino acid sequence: CASSRGGTYNEQFF.

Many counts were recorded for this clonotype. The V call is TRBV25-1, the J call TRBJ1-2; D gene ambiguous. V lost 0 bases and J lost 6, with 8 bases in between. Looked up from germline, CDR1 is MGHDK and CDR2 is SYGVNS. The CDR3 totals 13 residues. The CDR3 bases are TGTGCCAGCAGTGAATACAGGTTCAATGGCTACACCTTC. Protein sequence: CASSEYRFNGYTF.

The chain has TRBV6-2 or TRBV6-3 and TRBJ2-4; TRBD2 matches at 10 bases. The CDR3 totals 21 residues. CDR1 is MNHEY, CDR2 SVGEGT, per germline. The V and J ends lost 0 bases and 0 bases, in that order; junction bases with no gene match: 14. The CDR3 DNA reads TGTGCCAGCAGTTACTCGGGACTAGCGAACCCCCTCGAGACAGCCAAAAACATTCAGTACTTC. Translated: CASSYSGLANPLETAKNIQYF.

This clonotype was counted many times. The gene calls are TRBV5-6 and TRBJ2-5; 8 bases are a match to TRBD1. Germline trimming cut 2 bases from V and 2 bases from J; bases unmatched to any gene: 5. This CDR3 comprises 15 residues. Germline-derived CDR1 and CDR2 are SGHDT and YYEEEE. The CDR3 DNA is TGTGCCAGCAGCTTCAAAAGACAGGGGCAAGAGACCCAGTACTTC. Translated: CASSFKRQGQETQYF.

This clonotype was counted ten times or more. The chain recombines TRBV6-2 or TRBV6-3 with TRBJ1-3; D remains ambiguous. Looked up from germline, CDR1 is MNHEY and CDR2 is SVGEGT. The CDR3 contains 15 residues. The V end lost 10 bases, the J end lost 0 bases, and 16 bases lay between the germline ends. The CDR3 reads CATSPSERSGNTIYF. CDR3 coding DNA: TGTGCCACTTCCCCGTCCGAGCGCTCTGGAAACACCATATATTTT.

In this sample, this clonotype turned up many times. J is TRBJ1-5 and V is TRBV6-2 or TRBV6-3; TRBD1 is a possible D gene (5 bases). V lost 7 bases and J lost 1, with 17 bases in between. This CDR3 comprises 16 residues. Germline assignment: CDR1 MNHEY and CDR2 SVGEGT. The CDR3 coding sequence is TGTGCCAGCACCCTCGATGGCCAGGGAAGCAATCAGCCCCAGCATTTT. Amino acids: CASTLDGQGSNQPQHF.

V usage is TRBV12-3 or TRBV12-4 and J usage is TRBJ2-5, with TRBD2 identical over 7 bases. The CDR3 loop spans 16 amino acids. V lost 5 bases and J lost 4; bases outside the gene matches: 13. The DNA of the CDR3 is TGTGCCAGCAGTCACGGACTAGACTTCGGAGGAGAGACCCAGTACTTC. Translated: CASSHGLDFGGETQYF.

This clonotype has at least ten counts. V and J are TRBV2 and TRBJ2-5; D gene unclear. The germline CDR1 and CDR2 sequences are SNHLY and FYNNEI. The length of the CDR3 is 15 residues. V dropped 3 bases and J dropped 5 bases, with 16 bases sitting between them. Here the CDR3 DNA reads TGTGCCAGCAGTGATAGCCCCGGGTTGGCTGAGACCCAGTACTTC. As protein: CASSDSPGLAETQYF.

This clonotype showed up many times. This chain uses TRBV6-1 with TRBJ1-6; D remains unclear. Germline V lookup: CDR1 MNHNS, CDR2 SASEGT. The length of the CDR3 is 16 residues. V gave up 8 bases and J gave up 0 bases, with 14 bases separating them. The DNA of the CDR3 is TGTGCCAGCCGGGTCTCCACCGGCTCCTATAATTCACCCCTCCACTTT. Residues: CASRVSTGSYNSPLHF.

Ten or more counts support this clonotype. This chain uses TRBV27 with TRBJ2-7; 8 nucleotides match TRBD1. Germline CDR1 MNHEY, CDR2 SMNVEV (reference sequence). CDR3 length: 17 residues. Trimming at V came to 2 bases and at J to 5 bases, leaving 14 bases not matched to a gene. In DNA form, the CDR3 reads TGTGCCAGCAGTTTAAGAATTTTATCGGACAGGGCCCACGAGCAGTACTTC. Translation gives CASSLRILSDRAHEQYF.

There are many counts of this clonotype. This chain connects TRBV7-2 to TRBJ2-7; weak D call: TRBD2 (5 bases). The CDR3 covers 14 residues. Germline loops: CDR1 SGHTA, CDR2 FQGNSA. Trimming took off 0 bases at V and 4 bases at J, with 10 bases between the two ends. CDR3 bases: TGTGCCAGCAGCTTAGCGGGAGTATGGTACGAGCAGTACTTC. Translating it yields CASSLAGVWYEQYF. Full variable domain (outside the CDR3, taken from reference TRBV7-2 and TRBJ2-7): GAGVSQSPSNKVTEKGKDVELRCDPISGHTALYWYRQSLGQGLEFLIYFQGNSAPDKSGLPSDRFSAERTGGSVSTLTIQRTQQEDSAVYLCASSLAGVWYEQYFGPGTRLTVT.

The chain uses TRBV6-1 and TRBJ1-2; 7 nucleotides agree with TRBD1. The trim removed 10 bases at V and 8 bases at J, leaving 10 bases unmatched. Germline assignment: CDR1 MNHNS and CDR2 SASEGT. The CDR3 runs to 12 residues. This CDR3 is CAIGTEFFGYTF. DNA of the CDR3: TGTGCCATCGGGACAGAGTTTTTCGGCTACACCTTC.

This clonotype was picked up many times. The CDR3 nucleotides read TGTGCCAGCAGTTACAGACAGGTTTTCACTGAAGCTTTCTTT. Translation: CASSYRQVFTEAFF. The chain is built from TRBV6-5 and TRBJ1-1; D might be TRBD1 (6 bases). Germline CDR1 reads MNHEY; CDR2 reads SVGAGI. The germline V and J ends were trimmed by 2 bases and 4 bases, with 11 bases remaining between them. This CDR3 region has 14 residues.

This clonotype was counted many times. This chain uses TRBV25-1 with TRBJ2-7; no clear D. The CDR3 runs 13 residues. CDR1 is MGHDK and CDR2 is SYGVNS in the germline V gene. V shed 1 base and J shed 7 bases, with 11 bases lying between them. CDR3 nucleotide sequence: TGTGCCAGCAGTGAATTGGGTGAAGGGGAGCAGTACTTC. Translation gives CASSELGEGEQYF.

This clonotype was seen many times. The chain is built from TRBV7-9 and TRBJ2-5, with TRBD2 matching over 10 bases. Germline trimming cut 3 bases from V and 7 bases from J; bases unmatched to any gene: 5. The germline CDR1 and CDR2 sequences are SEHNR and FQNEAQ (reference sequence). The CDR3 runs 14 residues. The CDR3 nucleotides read TGTGCCAGCAGCTTTACTAGCGGGGATGGGACCCAGTACTTC. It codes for CASSFTSGDGTQYF. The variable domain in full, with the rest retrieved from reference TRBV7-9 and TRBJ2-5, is DTGVSQNPRHKITKRGQNVTFRCDPISEHNRLYWYRQTLGQGPEFLTYFQNEAQLEKSRLLSDRFSAERPKGSFSTLEIQRTEQGDSAMYLCASSFTSGDGTQYFGPGTRLLVL.

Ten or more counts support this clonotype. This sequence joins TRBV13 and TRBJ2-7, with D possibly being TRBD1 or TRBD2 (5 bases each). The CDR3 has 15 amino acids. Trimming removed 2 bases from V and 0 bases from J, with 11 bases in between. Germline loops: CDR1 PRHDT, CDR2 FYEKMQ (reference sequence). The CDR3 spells CASSLWGPSSYEQYF. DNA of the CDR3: TGTGCCAGCAGCTTATGGGGACCGAGCTCCTACGAGCAGTACTTC.

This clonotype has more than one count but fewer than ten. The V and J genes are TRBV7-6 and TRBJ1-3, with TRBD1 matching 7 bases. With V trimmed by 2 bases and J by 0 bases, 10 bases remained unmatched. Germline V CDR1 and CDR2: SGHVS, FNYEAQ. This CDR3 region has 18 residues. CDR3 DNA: TGTGCCAGCAGCTTAAGAACCCCGACAGGGACCTCTGGAAACACCATATATTTT. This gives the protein CASSLRTPTGTSGNTIYF.

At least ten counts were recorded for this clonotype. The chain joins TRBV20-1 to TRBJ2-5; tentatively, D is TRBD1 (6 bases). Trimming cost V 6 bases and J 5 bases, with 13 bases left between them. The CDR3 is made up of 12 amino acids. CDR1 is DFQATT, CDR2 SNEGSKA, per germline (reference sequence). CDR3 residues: CSAFRGGETQYF. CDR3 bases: TGCAGTGCCTTCAGGGGTGGGGAGACCCAGTACTTC.

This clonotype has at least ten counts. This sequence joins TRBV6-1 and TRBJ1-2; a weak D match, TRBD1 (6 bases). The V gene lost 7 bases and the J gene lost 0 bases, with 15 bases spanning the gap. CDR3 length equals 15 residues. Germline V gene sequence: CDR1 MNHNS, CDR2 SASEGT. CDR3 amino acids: CASTSGAATNYGYTF. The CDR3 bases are TGTGCCAGCACCTCGGGGGCAGCAACTAACTATGGCTACACCTTC.

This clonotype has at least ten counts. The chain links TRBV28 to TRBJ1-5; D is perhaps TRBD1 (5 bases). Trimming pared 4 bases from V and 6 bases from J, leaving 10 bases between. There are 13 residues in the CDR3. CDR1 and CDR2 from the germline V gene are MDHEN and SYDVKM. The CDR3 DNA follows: TGTGCCAGCAGTTGGAGTGGGGGTCAGCCCCAGCATTTT. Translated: CASSWSGGQPQHF.

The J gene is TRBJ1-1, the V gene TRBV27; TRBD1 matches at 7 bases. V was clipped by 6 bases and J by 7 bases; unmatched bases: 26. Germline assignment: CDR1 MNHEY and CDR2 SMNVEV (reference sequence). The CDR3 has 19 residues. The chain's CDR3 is CASSQRRDRLVRTLGEAFF. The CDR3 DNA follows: TGTGCCAGCAGCCAACGCCGGGACAGACTCGTCCGGACTTTAGGTGAAGCTTTCTTT.

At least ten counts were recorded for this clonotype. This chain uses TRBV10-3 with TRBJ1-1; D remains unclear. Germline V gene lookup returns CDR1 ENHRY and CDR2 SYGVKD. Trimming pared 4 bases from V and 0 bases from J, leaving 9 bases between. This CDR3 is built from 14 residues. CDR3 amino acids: CAISGRSLNTEAFF. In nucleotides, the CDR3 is TGTGCCATCAGTGGACGGAGTTTGAACACTGAAGCTTTCTTT.

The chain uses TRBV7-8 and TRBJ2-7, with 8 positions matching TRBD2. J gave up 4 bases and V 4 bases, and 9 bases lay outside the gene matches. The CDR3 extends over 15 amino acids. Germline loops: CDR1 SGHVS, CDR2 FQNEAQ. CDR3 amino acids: CASSSPRGAGYEQYF. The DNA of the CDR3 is TGTGCCAGCAGCTCTCCGCGGGGGGCTGGGTACGAGCAGTACTTC. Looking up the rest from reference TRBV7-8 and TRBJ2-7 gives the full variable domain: GAGVSQSPRYKVAKRGQDVALRCDPISGHVSLFWYQQALGQGPEFLTYFQNEAQLDKSGLPSDRFFAERPEGSVSTLKIQRTQQEDSAVYLCASSSPRGAGYEQYFGPGTRLTVT.

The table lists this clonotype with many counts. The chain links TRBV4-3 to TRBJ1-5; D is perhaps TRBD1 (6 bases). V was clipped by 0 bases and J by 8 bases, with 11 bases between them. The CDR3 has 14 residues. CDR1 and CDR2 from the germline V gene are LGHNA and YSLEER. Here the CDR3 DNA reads TGCGCCAGCAGCCAAGATCGGGACAACAAGCCCCAGCATTTT. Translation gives CASSQDRDNKPQHF.

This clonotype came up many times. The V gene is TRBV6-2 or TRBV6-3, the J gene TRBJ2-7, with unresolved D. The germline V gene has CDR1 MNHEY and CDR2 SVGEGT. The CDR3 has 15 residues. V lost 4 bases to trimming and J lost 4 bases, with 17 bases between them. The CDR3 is CASSWWGNQAYEQYF. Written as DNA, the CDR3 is TGTGCCAGCAGTTGGTGGGGAAACCAAGCGTACGAGCAGTACTTC.

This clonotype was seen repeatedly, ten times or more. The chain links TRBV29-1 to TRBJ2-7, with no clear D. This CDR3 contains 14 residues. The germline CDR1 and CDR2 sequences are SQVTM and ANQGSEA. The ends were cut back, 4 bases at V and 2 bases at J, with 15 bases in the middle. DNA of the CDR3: TGCAGCGTTGGGCAGGCTGGCGCCCCCTACGAGCAGTACTTC. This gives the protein CSVGQAGAPYEQYF.

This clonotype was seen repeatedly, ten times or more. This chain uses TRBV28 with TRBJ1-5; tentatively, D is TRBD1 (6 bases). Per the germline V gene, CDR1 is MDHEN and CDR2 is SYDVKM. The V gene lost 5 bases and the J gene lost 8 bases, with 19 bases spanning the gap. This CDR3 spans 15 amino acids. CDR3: CASSTQGTPAEPQHF. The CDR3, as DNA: TGTGCCAGCAGTACCCAGGGGACGCCGGCGGAGCCCCAGCATTTT.